Reported below is one T cell receptor (beta chain). Its cognate antigen has yet to be identified. No per-base quality is available; no much larger clone lies one base away. Collaborating institutions collected whole blood in K2EDTA tubes following their own protocols. For TCRbeta analysis, collaborator samples were shipped as frozen whole blood, as isolated PBMCs, or as DNA extracted from either sample type. The sample originates from a study of blood T cell repertoires in COVID-19 (dated by TCRdb to the early 2020s). Regarding the complete study: Collaborator samples came from the United States, Italy and Spain and covered acute and convalescent phases of COVID-19. Where available, HLA class I and class II types were obtained from metadata supplied by the sample provider rather than from assay-based typing. The material from the prospective study consisted of cDNA or gDNA derived from T cells, B-cell-depleted T cells, or PBMCs. The dataset comprised deeply sampled blood TCRbeta repertoires from subjects exposed to, actively infected with, or recovered from COVID-19. A de-identified subject ID, COVID-19 status, age in years and sex were almost always included in the sample metadata. The repertoires were released in a freely available public database intended as a resource for research on the immune response to SARS-CoV-2. Samples were obtained from the ongoing ImmuneRACE study (first 160 participants) and from roughly 1,300 subjects provided by 6 global collaborators. Here is what the overall study found, with its caveats: Clinical and demographic metadata were provided uncurated, with the amount varying by source and participant.

V is shortened by 4 bases, J by 2 bases, and the region joining them spans 12 bases. For CDR1 and CDR2, the germline V gene (reference sequence) lists SGHAT and FQDESV. Spanning cysteine to phenylalanine, the CDR3 consists of 14 amino acids. The CDR3 DNA has 42 bases and is translated from base 1. The immunoSEQ Assay, a bias-controlled multiplex PCR, was used to amplify TCRbeta CDR3 regions from genomic DNA. Turning to the authors' computational methods: Within the assay, amplification of reference gene primers was used to estimate how many nucleated cells each sample contained. Sequence reads were collapsed and filtered to measure the absolute abundance of every unique TCRbeta CDR3 rearrangement. Productive Simpson clonality was computed per sample as the square root of Simpson's diversity index over productive rearrangements. TCRdb stores this immuneACCESS table with in-frame sequences only. Part of the clones is absent; in the studies checked, under half of the shortfall reflects unresolved V genes, and no reason is known for the rest. The V and J calls and clone size come from that table; D and trimming were worked out from the DNA. A total of just under 65,000 clones appear in this sample, about 75% of them only once. Of the sample, roughly half is held by the ten largest clones.

The chain uses TRBV11-1 and TRBJ2-7, with no confident D gene call. The TCR originated in an elderly woman with acute or convalescent COVID-19. Material for sequencing was peripheral blood. The sequenced DNA: TGTGCCAGCAGCTCGGAACAGATAGCCTACGAGCAGTACTTC. This is translated as CASSSEQIAYEQYF.